Following are 22 T cell receptor beta chains from one sample sequenced in a study of vaccination and CD4 T cells after COVID-19. Treatment of the sample: roughly nine-day PBMC culture with coronavirus spike peptide pools or control peptides (ViraFEST assay). From the unexposed donor, CD4+ T cells were collected ahead of the COVID-19 pandemic (2011-2018). Scientists ran DNA taken from cultured CD4+ T cells through the Oncomine TCR Beta short-read assay for sequencing. TCRdb re-called the PCR reads through MiXCR, storing one row per CDR3 protein. The sample lists around 7,000 distinct CDR3 sequences, roughly 46% occurring once. Which antigens these TCRs recognize remains unknown. Sequencing used CD4+ T cells from blood, cultured in vitro. The receptors were sampled from a human donor in good health.

J is TRBJ1-2 and V is TRBV6-1; a possible D gene is TRBD1 (5 bases). V was trimmed by 5 bases and J by 8 bases, leaving 15 bases between them. The CDR3 is 13 amino acids. Germline V lookup: CDR1 MNHNS, CDR2 SASEGT. CDR3 region: CASSPRGDLGYTF. DNA for the CDR3: TGTGCCAGCAGTCCTCGGGGGGATCTCGGCTACACCTTC.

CDR3 sequence (DNA): TGTGCCAGCACTCCTGGACCATCTGGGGCCAACGTCCTGACTTTC. Protein product: CASTPGPSGANVLTF. V and J are TRBV6-1 and TRBJ2-6; D gene ambiguous. Trimming left V 7 bases short and J 1 base short, with 11 bases between. Looked up from germline, CDR1 is MNHNS and CDR2 is SASEGT. The CDR3 covers 15 residues.

The chain has TRBV7-8 and TRBJ2-1; D perhaps matches TRBD2 (6 bases). This CDR3 region has 14 residues. The germline V gene has CDR1 SGHVS and CDR2 FQNEAQ. The germline V and J ends were trimmed by 1 base and 6 bases, with 10 bases remaining between them. CDR3 sequence reads: CASSLVWDSNEQFF. The CDR3 DNA reads as TGTGCCAGCAGCTTAGTGTGGGACTCCAATGAGCAGTTCTTC.

This clonotype was seen a handful of times. The chain carries TRBV20-1 and TRBJ2-3; D is unresolved. Germline CDR1 and CDR2: DFQATT and SNEGSKA (reference sequence). This CDR3 is 14 amino acids long. V was clipped by 1 base and J by 2 bases, with 10 bases between them. The DNA for the CDR3 is TGCAGTGCTAGAGCCCTTATCCACACAGATACGCAGTATTTT. Its protein product is CSARALIHTDTQYF.

This clonotype has just a few counts. This chain joins TRBV20-1 and TRBJ1-2, with TRBD1 matching over 8 bases. CDR1 and CDR2 from the germline V gene are DFQATT and SNEGSKA (reference sequence). Germline trimming cut 0 bases from V and 0 bases from J; bases unmatched to any gene: 9. This CDR3 contains 17 residues. The CDR3 sequence: CSARERGTGRSNYGYTF. The CDR3 DNA reads TGCAGTGCTAGAGAAAGAGGGACAGGACGTTCTAACTATGGCTACACCTTC.

Written as DNA, the CDR3 is TGTGCCAGTAGTAATCCGCGATCGAGGCTCCCTGGAAACACCATATATTTT. Amino acids: CASSNPRSRLPGNTIYF. The V gene is TRBV19, the J gene TRBJ1-3; D not resolved. Germline lookup yields CDR1 LNHDA and CDR2 SQIVND (reference sequence). Trimming shortened V by 4 bases and J by 2 bases, and 18 bases separated the two germline ends. The CDR3 sequence is 17 residues long.

The V call is TRBV11-3, the J call TRBJ1-1; no firm D call. The CDR3 has 13 amino acids. CDR1 and CDR2 from the germline V gene are SGHNT and YENEEA. V was cut by 3 bases and J by 6 bases, with 11 bases left in between. The CDR3 region is CASSLVERAEAFF. The CDR3 DNA reads as TGTGCCAGCAGCTTGGTGGAAAGGGCTGAAGCTTTCTTT. Supplemented by reference TRBV11-3 and TRBJ1-1, the full variable domain reads EAGVVQSPRYKIIEKKQPVAFWCNPISGHNTLYWYLQNLGQGPELLIRYENEEAVDDSQLPKDRFSAERLKGVDSTLKIQPAELGDSAVYLCASSLVERAEAFFGQGTRLTVV.

This clonotype was detected only a few times. This chain joins TRBV7-9 and TRBJ1-1; D may be TRBD1 (6 bases). The CDR3 is 12 amino acids. Trimming took off 1 base at V and 7 bases at J, with 7 bases between the two ends. Germline V lookup: CDR1 SEHNR, CDR2 FQNEAQ (reference sequence). CDR3 sequence (DNA): TGTGCCAGCAGCTTAGAGACAGGTGAAGCTTTCTTT. It is translated as CASSLETGEAFF.

This clonotype was seen more than once but under ten times. V gene TRBV20-1 combines with J gene TRBJ2-5; the D is unclear. CDR1 and CDR2 (germline): DFQATT, SNEGSKA (reference sequence). The CDR3 has 11 amino acids. Between the trimmed V and J ends, which lost 6 bases and 5 bases, there was a span of 10 bases. CDR3 DNA sequence: TGCAGTGCGGTGGCCGGGGAGACCCAGTACTTC. As protein: CSAVAGETQYF.

This chain connects TRBV6-1 to TRBJ1-2; the D gene is possibly TRBD1 (5 bases). Looked up from germline, CDR1 is MNHNS and CDR2 is SASEGT. V was shortened by 1 base and J by 8 bases, with 5 bases between the two germline ends. The CDR3 consists of 11 residues. CDR3 nucleotide sequence: TGTGCCAGCAGTGAAGGGGGGGGCTACACCTTC. It is translated as CASSEGGGYTF.

The chain links TRBV20-1 to TRBJ1-1; D ambiguous. CDR1 is DFQATT and CDR2 is SNEGSKA in the germline V gene (reference sequence). The V end was cut by 6 bases, the J end by 7 bases, with 18 bases between. CDR3 length: 13 residues. The CDR3 spells CSANPGGSFEAFF. Written as DNA, the CDR3 is TGCAGTGCCAACCCTGGAGGTAGTTTTGAAGCTTTCTTT.

This clonotype was counted a few times. The gene calls are TRBV2 and TRBJ1-5, with a weak D call TRBD1 (5 bases). The germline CDR1 and CDR2 sequences are SNHLY and FYNNEI. CDR3 length equals 13 residues. Deletions cut 6 bases from V and 6 bases from J, with 12 bases between. The CDR3 loop reads CASSEGGVQPQHF. The CDR3 nucleotides read TGTGCCAGCAGCGAGGGAGGGGTTCAGCCCCAGCATTTT. The full variable domain, completed using reference TRBV2 and TRBJ1-5, is EPEVTQTPSHQVTQMGQEVILRCVPISNHLYFYWYRQILGQKVEFLVSFYNNEISEKSEIFDDQFSVERPDGSNFTLKIRSTKLEDSAMYFCASSEGGVQPQHFGDGTRLSIL.

For the CDR3, the DNA is TGTGCCAGCAGCGATCCAGGGGGCGCAGAGAGTACTGAAGCTTTCTTT. Encoded protein: CASSDPGGAESTEAFF. This sequence joins TRBV5-4 and TRBJ1-1; TRBD1 matches 8 bases. Per germline, CDR1 SGHNT and CDR2 YYREEE (reference sequence). Trimming removed 4 bases from V and 5 bases from J; junction bases left unmatched: 13. CDR3 length: 16 amino acids.

This sequence joins TRBV6-5 and TRBJ1-1; D unclear. Germline V gene sequence: CDR1 MNHEY, CDR2 SVGAGI. The CDR3 extends over 13 amino acids. Trimming took off 2 bases at V and 1 base at J, with 5 bases between the two ends. The CDR3 is CASSYGRNTEAFF. The CDR3, as DNA: TGTGCCAGCAGTTACGGTAGGAACACTGAAGCTTTCTTT.

This clonotype was seen only a few times. The chain uses TRBV7-3 and TRBJ2-2; D call uncertain. V was pared by 5 bases and J by 5 bases, with 9 bases between. The CDR3 extends over 13 amino acids. Germline V gives CDR1 SGHTA, CDR2 FQGTGA. The CDR3 coding sequence is TGTGCCAGCAGCCCTTCTTGGACCGGGGAGCTGTTTTTT. This codes for CASSPSWTGELFF.

The rearrangement joins TRBV15 to TRBJ2-3; D gene ambiguous. V dropped 3 bases and J dropped 0 bases, with 19 bases sitting between them. CDR3 length: 18 residues. Germline CDR1 reads LNHNV; CDR2 reads YYDKDF (reference sequence). CDR3 DNA sequence: TGTGCCACCAGCAGGGTGGGGTCGTGGCAGGAAAGCACAGATACGCAGTATTTT. Translating gives CATSRVGSWQESTDTQYF.

V and J are TRBV20-1 and TRBJ2-6; D remains unclear. V was cut by 3 bases and J by 3 bases, with 3 bases left in between. This CDR3 region has 12 residues. The germline V gene has CDR1 DFQATT and CDR2 SNEGSKA (reference sequence). The DNA for the CDR3 is TGCAGTGCTAGCGGTGGGGCCAACGTCCTGACTTTC. Translation: CSASGGANVLTF.

This clonotype was seen only a few times. The rearrangement uses TRBV20-1 and TRBJ2-7; the match to TRBD2 covers 9 bases. The CDR3 runs to 13 residues. CDR1 and CDR2 from the germline V gene are DFQATT and SNEGSKA (reference sequence). Germline trimming cut 5 bases from V and 3 bases from J; bases unmatched to any gene: 5. The CDR3 spells CSARLAGFYEQYF. CDR3 coding DNA: TGCAGTGCTCGTCTAGCGGGATTCTACGAGCAGTACTTC.

This clonotype was observed a few times. This chain connects TRBV2 to TRBJ1-5; tentative D call: TRBD1 (6 bases). V lost 6 bases to trimming and J lost 2 bases, with 14 bases between them. CDR3 length: 15 amino acids. Germline CDR1 reads SNHLY; CDR2 reads FYNNEI. CDR3 DNA sequence: TGTGCCAGCAGCAGAGACCCAGGGGGCAATCAGCCCCAGCATTTT. As protein: CASSRDPGGNQPQHF. The full variable domain, with the rest looked up from reference TRBV2 and TRBJ1-5, is EPEVTQTPSHQVTQMGQEVILRCVPISNHLYFYWYRQILGQKVEFLVSFYNNEISEKSEIFDDQFSVERPDGSNFTLKIRSTKLEDSAMYFCASSRDPGGNQPQHFGDGTRLSIL.

The genes are TRBV6-1 and TRBJ2-2; 10 bases agree with TRBD1. The CDR3 spans 15 residues. V lost 10 bases to trimming and J lost 3 bases; unmatched junction nucleotides: 8. CDR1 is MNHNS, CDR2 SASEGT, per germline. CDR3 nucleotides: TGTGCCACCAAAAGCGGGACAGGGGACACCGGGGAGCTGTTTTTT. It specifies CATKSGTGDTGELFF.

This rearrangement joins TRBV20-1 to TRBJ1-4; D call uncertain. The V gene lost 0 bases and the J gene lost 7 bases, with 18 bases spanning the gap. Germline CDR1 is DFQATT and CDR2 is SNEGSKA (reference sequence). This CDR3 has 16 residues. The CDR3 protein is CSARDASAVGSEKLFF. As DNA, the CDR3 is TGCAGTGCTAGAGATGCATCAGCGGTAGGAAGTGAAAAACTGTTTTTT.

This clonotype turned up a few times. This chain joins TRBV15 and TRBJ1-4, with a tentative D call TRBD1 (5 bases). Germline V gene sequence: CDR1 LNHNV, CDR2 YYDKDF (reference sequence). The CDR3 contains 14 residues. The germline V and J ends were trimmed by 0 bases and 7 bases, with 9 bases remaining between them. The CDR3 spells CATSREQGPEKLFF. As DNA, the CDR3 is TGTGCCACCAGCAGAGAGCAGGGTCCTGAAAAACTGTTTTTT.